A single sample is the source of the 28 T cell receptor beta chains below, sequenced in a study of cytotoxic CD8 clonotypes in ibrutinib-treated CLL. The table came from immunoSEQ multiplex PCR; TCRdb's copy has only in-frame clones and leaves some out. The sample lists about 140,000 clones; over 75% were seen once. The specimen comprised PBMCs, sampled after 36 months of ibrutinib treatment. All receptors derive from a human donor with chronic lymphocytic leukemia.

The DNA for the CDR3 is TGTGCCTGGAGTGAACAAACAATCTATGGCTACACCTTC. The encoded protein is CAWSEQTIYGYTF. V is TRBV30 and J is TRBJ1-2; D not resolved. Germline CDR1 is GTSNPN and CDR2 is SVGIG (reference sequence). The V end was cut by 1 base, the J end by 4 bases, with 10 bases between. The CDR3 sequence is 13 residues long.

This clone was observed a single time. The chain carries TRBV2 and TRBJ1-4, with TRBD1 as a possible D gene (6 bases). V dropped 10 bases and J dropped 8 bases, with 17 bases sitting between them. Germline assignment: CDR1 SNHLY and CDR2 FYNNEI. The CDR3 loop spans 13 amino acids. The DNA of the CDR3 is TGTGCCAACCGGAGACAGGCGGGGGAAAAACTGTTTTTT. It translates to CANRRQAGEKLFF.

The CDR3 DNA is TGTGCCATCAGGACTAGCGGGAGTGGCGGGGAGCTGTTTTTT. Protein product: CAIRTSGSGGELFF. J is TRBJ2-2 and V is TRBV10-3; 12 nucleotides line up with TRBD2. Looked up from germline, CDR1 is ENHRY and CDR2 is SYGVKD. The length of the CDR3 is 14 residues. V lost 6 bases and J lost 7; bases outside the gene matches: 3.

The CDR3 protein is CASSFLDRSSYEQYF. The CDR3 nucleotides are TGTGCCAGCAGTTTCTTGGACAGGAGCTCCTACGAGCAGTACTTC. V is TRBV28 and J is TRBJ2-7, with 7 bases matching TRBD1. CDR3 length: 15 amino acids. Germline V gene lookup returns CDR1 MDHEN and CDR2 SYDVKM. Trimming at V came to 3 bases and at J to 0 bases, leaving 5 bases not matched to a gene.

This clone came up once. The J gene is TRBJ2-2, the V gene TRBV6-1; a weak D match, TRBD1 (6 bases). CDR3 length equals 13 residues. In germline, CDR1 is MNHNS, CDR2 SASEGT. V gave up 2 bases and J gave up 8 bases, with 9 bases separating them. The CDR3 nucleotides are TGTGCCAGCAGTGAAAGCAGGGGAGGGGAGCTGTTTTTT. As protein: CASSESRGGELFF.

This clone appeared a single time. This chain joins TRBV7-8 and TRBJ1-4; D unresolved. The V gene lost 2 bases and the J gene lost 7 bases, with 5 bases spanning the gap. This CDR3 contains 12 residues. The germline V gene encodes CDR1 SGHVS and CDR2 FQNEAQ. The CDR3 loop reads CASSLMAEKLFF. The CDR3 bases are TGTGCCAGCAGCTTAATGGCTGAAAAACTGTTTTTT.

Here the CDR3 reads CASSLVRGYNSPLHF. The CDR3 nucleotides are TGCGCCAGCAGCTTGGTAAGGGGGTATAATTCACCCCTCCACTTT. The chain employs TRBV5-1 and TRBJ1-6; maybe TRBD1 (6 bases). Germline V lookup: CDR1 SGHRS, CDR2 YFSETQ. With 0 bases removed from V and 4 bases from J, the gap between germline ends came to 8 bases. The length of the CDR3 is 15 residues.

V usage is TRBV6-6 and J usage is TRBJ1-1; D is unclear. Per the germline V gene, CDR1 is MNHNY and CDR2 is SVGAGI (reference sequence). This CDR3 is 13 amino acids long. The V end lost 2 bases, the J end lost 1 base, and 5 bases lay between the germline ends. In DNA form, the CDR3 reads TGTGCCAGCAGTTACCGGAGGAACACTGAAGCTTTCTTT. Its translation: CASSYRRNTEAFF.

The chain employs TRBV6-1 and TRBJ1-2; D possibly corresponds to TRBD1 (5 bases). Trimming removed 5 bases from V and 11 bases from J, with 15 bases in between. This CDR3 has 12 residues. Per the germline V gene, CDR1 is MNHNS and CDR2 is SASEGT. CDR3 nucleotides: TGTGCCAGCAGTTTGGGGCACTCTACTTACACCTTC. Its translation is CASSLGHSTYTF.

The gene calls are TRBV9 and TRBJ2-5; perhaps TRBD2 as D (6 bases). This CDR3 has 14 residues. Trimming left V 4 bases short and J 7 bases short, with 17 bases between. Germline V gives CDR1 SGDLS, CDR2 YYNGEE. The CDR3 loop reads CASSSHTPAGTQYF. In nucleotides, the CDR3 is TGTGCCAGCAGCTCACACACCCCAGCGGGGACCCAGTACTTC.

The CDR3 here is CASSPGRFEGADTEAFF. As DNA, the CDR3 is TGTGCCAGCAGCCCTGGACGCTTTGAGGGGGCCGACACTGAAGCTTTCTTT. The V and J genes are TRBV28 and TRBJ1-1; 7 bases match TRBD1. There are 17 residues in the CDR3. J was trimmed by 3 bases and V by 6 bases; bases with no gene match: 16. Germline V lookup: CDR1 MDHEN, CDR2 SYDVKM.

The V gene is TRBV7-6, the J gene TRBJ2-1; 7 positions match TRBD1. Germline V gives CDR1 SGHVS, CDR2 FNYEAQ. The CDR3 covers 14 residues. The V gene end was trimmed by 5 bases and the J gene end by 8 bases; junction bases not matched to a gene: 9. The chain's CDR3 is CASSPYRGTHEQFF. The DNA of the CDR3 is TGTGCCAGCAGCCCATACAGGGGAACCCATGAGCAGTTCTTC.

The rearrangement uses TRBV7-9 and TRBJ1-1; a possible D gene is TRBD1 (5 bases). Germline values: CDR1 SEHNR, CDR2 FQNEAQ (reference sequence). V was cut by 3 bases and J by 5 bases, with 19 bases left in between. CDR3 length equals 16 residues. The CDR3 DNA is TGTGCCAGCAGCTTGGATTGGCAGGGTTTTTTAACTGAAGCTTTCTTT. It specifies CASSLDWQGFLTEAFF.

V is TRBV7-8 and J is TRBJ2-2; 11 bases align to TRBD2. This CDR3 is built from 17 residues. Germline V lookup: CDR1 SGHVS, CDR2 FQNEAQ. With 5 bases clipped from V and 3 bases from J, the junction kept 8 bases outside the gene matches. The CDR3 spells CASSPGLAGFYTGELFF. CDR3 sequence (DNA): TGTGCCAGCAGCCCCGGACTAGCGGGCTTCTACACCGGGGAGCTGTTTTTT.

The rearrangement joins TRBV27 to TRBJ2-4; tentative D call: TRBD2 (6 bases). Trimming removed 6 bases from V and 3 bases from J, with 18 bases in between. Germline assignment: CDR1 MNHEY and CDR2 SMNVEV (reference sequence). The CDR3 spans 16 residues. In DNA form, the CDR3 reads TGTGCCAGCAGGGGGGGACCCACCGGGGGCAAAAACATTCAGTACTTC. Its protein is CASRGGPTGGKNIQYF.

The rearrangement joins TRBV7-8 to TRBJ1-5; D remains unclear. The ends were cut back, 2 bases at V and 5 bases at J, with 10 bases in the middle. The CDR3 covers 14 residues. Per the germline V gene, CDR1 is SGHVS and CDR2 is FQNEAQ. CDR3 sequence (DNA): TGTGCCAGCAGCTTACCAAGGACTTATCAGCCCCAGCATTTT. It encodes CASSLPRTYQPQHF.

The chain employs TRBV10-1 and TRBJ2-2; D remains unclear. The CDR3 has 12 residues. V lost 6 bases and J 2 bases, leaving 4 bases between the germline ends. Germline V lookup: CDR1 WNHNN, CDR2 SYGVQD (reference sequence). The CDR3 here is CASRLNTGELFF. In nucleotides, the CDR3 is TGCGCCAGCAGGCTTAACACCGGGGAGCTGTTTTTT.

The gene calls are TRBV27 and TRBJ1-1; 7 positions match TRBD1. V dropped 3 bases and J dropped 5; count of bases not matched to a gene: 9. Germline-derived CDR1 and CDR2 are MNHEY and SMNVEV (reference sequence). The CDR3 extends over 15 amino acids. The DNA of the CDR3 is TGTGCCAGCAGTTTCATTACAGGGGCGAGGACTGAAGCTTTCTTT. Amino acid sequence: CASSFITGARTEAFF.

This clone was recorded once. The chain uses TRBV5-6 and TRBJ2-1; no clear D. Germline V gene data show CDR1 as SGHDT and CDR2 as YYEEEE. This CDR3 comprises 16 residues. The V end was cut by 2 bases, the J end by 8 bases, with 20 bases between. This CDR3 reads CASSFLWPDSPDEQFF. The DNA for the CDR3 is TGTGCCAGCAGCTTCCTTTGGCCCGACTCCCCCGATGAGCAGTTCTTC.

This chain's CDR3 is CASSQRAGVPGELFF. As DNA, the CDR3 is TGCGCCAGCAGCCAGCGGGCAGGGGTCCCCGGGGAGCTGTTTTTT. The chain employs TRBV4-1 and TRBJ2-2; tentatively, D is TRBD1 (6 bases). Germline CDR1 reads MGHRA; CDR2 reads YSYEKL. This CDR3 is 15 amino acids long. V lost 3 bases and J lost 6, with 14 bases in between.

The rearrangement joins TRBV5-4 to TRBJ2-2, with unresolved D. V shed 2 bases and J shed 3 bases, with 11 bases lying between them. Germline V CDR1 and CDR2: SGHNT, YYREEE (reference sequence). The CDR3 is made up of 15 amino acids. CDR3 DNA sequence: TGTGCCAGCAGCTTAACAGTTGCGGACACCGGGGAGCTGTTTTTT. This translates into CASSLTVADTGELFF. The variable domain in full, completed from reference TRBV5-4 and TRBJ2-2, reads ETGVTQSPTHLIKTRGQQVTLRCSSQSGHNTVSWYQQALGQGPQFIFQYYREEENGRGNFPPRFSGLQFPNYSSELNVNALELDDSALYLCASSLTVADTGELFFGEGSRLTVL.

This clone has just a few counts. The chain carries TRBV5-8 and TRBJ2-2; weak D call: TRBD2 (6 bases). Trimming removed 3 bases at V and 4 bases at J, with 7 bases between. The germline gives CDR1 SGHTS, CDR2 YDEGEE. The CDR3 totals 13 residues. The CDR3 DNA sequence: TGTGCCAGCAGCTGGCGGGGCACCGGGGAGCTGTTTTTT. This gives the protein CASSWRGTGELFF.

The chain combines TRBV30 with TRBJ2-1, with D unclear. Germline V gene data show CDR1 as GTSNPN and CDR2 as SVGIG (reference sequence). Trimming took off 3 bases at V and 4 bases at J, with 10 bases between the two ends. This CDR3 region has 13 residues. For the CDR3, the DNA is TGTGCCTGGAGCTCGTATAGTTACAATGAGCAGTTCTTC. This translates into CAWSSYSYNEQFF. The variable domain in full, completed from reference TRBV30 and TRBJ2-1, reads SQTIHQWPATLVQPVGSPLSLECTVEGTSNPNLYWYRQAAGRGLQLLFYSVGIGQISSEVPQNLSASRPQDRQFILSSKKLLLSDSGFYLCAWSSYSYNEQFFGPGTRLTVL.

The rearrangement uses TRBV6-5 and TRBJ2-7; no reliable D call. V gave up 0 bases and J gave up 6 bases, with 15 bases separating them. The germline CDR1 and CDR2 sequences are MNHEY and SVGAGI. The CDR3 is made up of 15 amino acids. CDR3 DNA sequence: TGTGCCAGCAGTTACTCGACGGGTGGCCTGGGCGAGCAGTACTTC. This codes for CASSYSTGGLGEQYF.

The V call is TRBV5-1, the J call TRBJ1-1; tentative D call: TRBD1 (6 bases). V gave up 1 base and J gave up 4 bases, with 11 bases separating them. The CDR3 is made up of 14 amino acids. CDR1 and CDR2 from the germline V gene are SGHRS and YFSETQ. DNA for the CDR3: TGCGCCAGCAGCTTGCAGGGGTTCGGCACTGAAGCTTTCTTT. Translated, it gives CASSLQGFGTEAFF.

This chain joins TRBV7-9 and TRBJ1-1; D is unclear. CDR1 is SEHNR, CDR2 FQNEAQ, per germline (reference sequence). Trimming removed 7 bases at V and 0 bases at J, with 6 bases between. This CDR3 has 12 amino acids. The CDR3 DNA sequence: TGTGCCAGCATTCGCATGAACACTGAAGCTTTCTTT. Its translation is CASIRMNTEAFF.

The V and J genes are TRBV15 and TRBJ1-4; a weak D match, TRBD1 (5 bases). CDR3 length: 15 residues. The germline V and J ends were trimmed by 4 bases and 8 bases, with 17 bases remaining between them. Germline V gene lookup returns CDR1 LNHNV and CDR2 YYDKDF (reference sequence). The CDR3 DNA reads TGTGCCACCAGCACTTACAGGTCGAATGACGAAAAACTGTTTTTT. Translation gives CATSTYRSNDEKLFF.

V gene TRBV29-1 combines with J gene TRBJ1-1; D remains ambiguous. Trimming removed 3 bases at V and 5 bases at J, with 16 bases between. The CDR3 extends over 14 amino acids. CDR1 and CDR2 from the germline V gene are SQVTM and ANQGSEA. CDR3 sequence (DNA): TGCAGCGTTGATCCCCATGGCGGAAGAACTGAAGCTTTCTTT. Its protein product is CSVDPHGGRTEAFF.